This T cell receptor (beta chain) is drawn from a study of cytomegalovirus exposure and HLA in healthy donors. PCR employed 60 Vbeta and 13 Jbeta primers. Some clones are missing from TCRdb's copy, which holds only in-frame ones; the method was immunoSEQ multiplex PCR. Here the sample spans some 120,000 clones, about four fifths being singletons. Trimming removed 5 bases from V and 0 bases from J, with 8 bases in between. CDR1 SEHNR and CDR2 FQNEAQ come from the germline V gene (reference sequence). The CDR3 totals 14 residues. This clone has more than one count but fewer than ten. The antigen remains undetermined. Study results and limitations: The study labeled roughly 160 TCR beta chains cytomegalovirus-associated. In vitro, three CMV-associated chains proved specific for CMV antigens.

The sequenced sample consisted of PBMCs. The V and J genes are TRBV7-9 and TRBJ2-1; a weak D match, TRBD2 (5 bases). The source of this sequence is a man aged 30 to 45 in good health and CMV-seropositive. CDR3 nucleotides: TGTGCCAGCAGCCCGGGGAGCTCCTACAATGAGCAGTTCTTC. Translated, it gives CASSPGSSYNEQFF.